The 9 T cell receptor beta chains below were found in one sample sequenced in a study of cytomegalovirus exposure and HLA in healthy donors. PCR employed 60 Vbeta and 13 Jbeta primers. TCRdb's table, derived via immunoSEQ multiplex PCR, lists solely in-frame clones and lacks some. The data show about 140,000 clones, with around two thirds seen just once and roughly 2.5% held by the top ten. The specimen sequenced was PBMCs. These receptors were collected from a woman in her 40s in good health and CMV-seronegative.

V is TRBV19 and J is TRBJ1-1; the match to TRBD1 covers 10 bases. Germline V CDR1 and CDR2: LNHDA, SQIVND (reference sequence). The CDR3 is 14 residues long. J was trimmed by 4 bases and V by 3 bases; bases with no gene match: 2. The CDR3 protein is CASSMGQGSTEAFF. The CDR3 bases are TGTGCCAGTAGTATGGGACAGGGGAGCACTGAAGCTTTCTTT.

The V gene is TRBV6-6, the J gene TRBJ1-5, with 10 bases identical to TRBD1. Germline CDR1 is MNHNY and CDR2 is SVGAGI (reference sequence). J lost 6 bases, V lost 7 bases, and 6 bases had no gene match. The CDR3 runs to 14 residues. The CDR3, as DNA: TGTGCCAGCACCGCGACAGGGGGCAGTCAGCCCCAGCATTTT. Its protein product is CASTATGGSQPQHF.

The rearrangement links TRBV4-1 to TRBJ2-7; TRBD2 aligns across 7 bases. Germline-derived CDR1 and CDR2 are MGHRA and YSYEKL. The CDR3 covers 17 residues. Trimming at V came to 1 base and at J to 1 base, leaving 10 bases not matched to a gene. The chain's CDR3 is CASSQGEGLAVSYEQYF. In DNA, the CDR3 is TGCGCCAGCAGCCAAGGAGAGGGTCTAGCGGTATCCTACGAGCAGTACTTC.

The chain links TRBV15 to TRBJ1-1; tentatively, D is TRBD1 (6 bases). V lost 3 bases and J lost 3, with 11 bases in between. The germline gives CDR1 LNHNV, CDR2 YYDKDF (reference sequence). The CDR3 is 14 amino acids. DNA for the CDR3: TGTGCCACCAGCAGCCAACAGGGTTACACTGAAGCTTTCTTT. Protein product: CATSSQQGYTEAFF.

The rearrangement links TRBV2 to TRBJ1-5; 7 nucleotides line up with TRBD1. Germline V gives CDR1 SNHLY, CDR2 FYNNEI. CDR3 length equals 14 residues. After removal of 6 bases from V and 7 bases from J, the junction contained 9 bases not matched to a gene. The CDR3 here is CASRVDREKQPQHF. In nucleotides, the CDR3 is TGTGCCAGCAGGGTAGACAGGGAGAAGCAGCCCCAGCATTTT.

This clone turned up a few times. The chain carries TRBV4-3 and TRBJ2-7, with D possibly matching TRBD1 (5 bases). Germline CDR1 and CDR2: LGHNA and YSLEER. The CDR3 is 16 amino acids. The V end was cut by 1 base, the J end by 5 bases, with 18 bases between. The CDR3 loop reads CASSQGGQSLGHEQYF. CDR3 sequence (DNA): TGCGCCAGCAGCCAAGGGGGCCAGTCATTAGGCCACGAGCAGTACTTC.

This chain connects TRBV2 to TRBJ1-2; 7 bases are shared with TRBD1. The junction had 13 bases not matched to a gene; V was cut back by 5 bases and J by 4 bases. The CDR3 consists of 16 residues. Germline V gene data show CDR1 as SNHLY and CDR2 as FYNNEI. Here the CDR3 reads CASSNKPQGLGYGYTF. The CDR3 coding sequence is TGTGCCAGCAGTAATAAACCACAGGGGCTAGGCTATGGCTACACCTTC.

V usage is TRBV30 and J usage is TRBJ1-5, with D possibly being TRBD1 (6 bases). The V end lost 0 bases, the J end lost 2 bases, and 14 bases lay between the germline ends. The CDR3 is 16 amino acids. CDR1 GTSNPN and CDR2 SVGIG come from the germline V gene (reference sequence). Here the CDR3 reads CAWSVGTPGGNQPQHF. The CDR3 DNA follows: TGTGCCTGGAGTGTAGGGACCCCAGGGGGCAATCAGCCCCAGCATTTT.

The CDR3 region is CASSGIRDRLIWTF. CDR3 in DNA: TGTGCCAGCAGTGGCATCCGGGACAGGTTAATATGGACCTTC. The V gene is TRBV2, the J gene TRBJ1-2; the match to TRBD1 covers 8 bases. Germline V gene sequence: CDR1 SNHLY, CDR2 FYNNEI. V gave up 4 bases and J gave up 14 bases; unmatched junction bases: 15. This CDR3 comprises 14 residues.